These 22 T cell receptor beta chains share one sample of origin, sequenced in a study of control samples from healthy donors and cancer patients. Repertoires were generated with immunoSEQ multiplex PCR, while TCRdb's copy carries only in-frame clones and drops some. This table has around 90,000 clones, 85% appearing once. The sample consisted of blood. The receptors shown here come from a woman in her 40s in good health.

This rearrangement joins TRBV2 to TRBJ2-3; 7 nucleotides match TRBD1. Germline V lookup: CDR1 SNHLY, CDR2 FYNNEI. The CDR3 is 15 amino acids. The junction had 6 bases not matched to a gene; V was cut back by 6 bases and J by 0 bases. DNA for the CDR3: TGTGCCAGCAGAGCCGGACAGGATAGCACAGATACGCAGTATTTT. Protein: CASRAGQDSTDTQYF.

The genes are TRBV4-1 and TRBJ2-5, with 7 bases lining up with TRBD1. J gave up 5 bases and V 0 bases, and 6 bases lay outside the gene matches. The CDR3 runs 15 residues. Germline assignment: CDR1 MGHRA and CDR2 YSYEKL. The CDR3 reads CASSQEPTGWETQYF. CDR3 nucleotide sequence: TGCGCCAGCAGCCAAGAACCGACAGGGTGGGAGACCCAGTACTTC.

V is TRBV27 and J is TRBJ1-2, with 9 bases aligning to TRBD1. This CDR3 is built from 14 residues. The V segment lost 5 bases and the J segment 4 bases; nucleotides outside the gene matches: 5. Germline V gene data show CDR1 as MNHEY and CDR2 as SMNVEV (reference sequence). The DNA of the CDR3 is TGTGCCAGCAGTGATACAGGGGGCCGCTATGGCTACACCTTC. This sequence encodes CASSDTGGRYGYTF.

The rearrangement joins TRBV19 to TRBJ1-4; tentatively, D is TRBD1 (5 bases). Trimming shortened V by 3 bases and J by 8 bases, and 16 bases separated the two germline ends. Germline loops: CDR1 LNHDA, CDR2 SQIVND (reference sequence). The CDR3 loop spans 15 amino acids. The CDR3 bases are TGTGCCAGTAGTATTGGGACCCCGGGGTCCGAAAAACTGTTTTTT. This encodes CASSIGTPGSEKLFF.

This clone showed up just once. The chain couples TRBV30 to TRBJ1-2; no definite D call. This CDR3 is built from 13 residues. Deletions cut 4 bases from V and 0 bases from J, with 9 bases between. Germline CDR1 GTSNPN, CDR2 SVGIG (reference sequence). CDR3 amino acids: CAWNKVTNYGYTF. In DNA, the CDR3 is TGTGCCTGGAATAAGGTGACTAACTATGGCTACACCTTC.

J is TRBJ1-1 and V is TRBV19; D is ambiguous. V dropped 7 bases and J dropped 0 bases, with 9 bases sitting between them. The CDR3 totals 13 residues. The germline gives CDR1 LNHDA, CDR2 SQIVND (reference sequence). As DNA, the CDR3 is TGTGCCAGTACCCCAGTTATGAACACTGAAGCTTTCTTT. Translating it yields CASTPVMNTEAFF.

This clone was seen a single time. The chain combines TRBV9 with TRBJ2-3; D may be TRBD2 (6 bases). CDR1 is SGDLS and CDR2 is YYNGEE in the germline V gene. With 3 bases removed from V and 0 bases from J, the gap between germline ends came to 14 bases. This CDR3 spans 16 amino acids. This CDR3 is CASSALGGGSTDTQYF. CDR3 DNA sequence: TGTGCCAGCAGCGCCCTCGGGGGTGGGAGCACAGATACGCAGTATTTT.

The chain is built from TRBV19 and TRBJ1-1, with TRBD1 identical over 9 bases. The CDR3 consists of 17 residues. Per germline, CDR1 LNHDA and CDR2 SQIVND (reference sequence). J lost 6 bases, V lost 5 bases, and 16 bases had no gene match. In nucleotides, the CDR3 is TGTGCCAGTAGTCTAACCCTCCGACAGGGGGGACGAGCTGAAGCTTTCTTT. Translated: CASSLTLRQGGRAEAFF.

The V call is TRBV6-5, the J call TRBJ2-4; no firm D call. Germline V gene lookup returns CDR1 MNHEY and CDR2 SVGAGI. This CDR3 comprises 11 residues. V was pared by 6 bases and J by 6 bases, with 6 bases between. CDR3 in amino acids: CASSPGNIQYF. Here the CDR3 DNA reads TGTGCCAGCAGCCCCGGAAACATTCAGTACTTC.

This clone was detected once. The J gene is TRBJ2-3, the V gene TRBV20-1; D gene unclear. Trimming took 3 bases from V and 2 from J, leaving 9 bases between them. Per germline, CDR1 DFQATT and CDR2 SNEGSKA (reference sequence). This CDR3 spans 13 amino acids. CDR3 residues: CSASRFDTDTQYF. The CDR3 coding sequence is TGCAGTGCTAGTAGATTTGACACAGATACGCAGTATTTT.

The sample holds one count of this clone. The genes are TRBV12-5 and TRBJ2-5; D is unclear. V dropped 0 bases and J dropped 5 bases, with 13 bases sitting between them. The CDR3 spans 15 residues. Germline CDR1 LGHNT, CDR2 FRNRAP. As DNA, the CDR3 is TGTGCTAGTGGTTTGGTACCAGCGATCGAGGAGACCCAGTACTTC. Translated, it gives CASGLVPAIEETQYF.

The J gene is TRBJ2-3, the V gene TRBV13, with TRBD1 matching 7 bases. Germline-derived CDR1 and CDR2 are PRHDT and FYEKMQ (reference sequence). The CDR3 extends over 16 amino acids. With 5 bases clipped from V and 4 bases from J, the junction kept 12 bases outside the gene matches. The CDR3, as DNA: TGTGCCAGCAGCGTATCGGTGGACAGGTTGGCAGATACGCAGTATTTT. Amino acids: CASSVSVDRLADTQYF.

This chain uses TRBV7-3 with TRBJ1-2, with TRBD1 matching 8 bases. This CDR3 is 14 amino acids long. Germline assignment: CDR1 SGHTA and CDR2 FQGTGA. Trimming cost V 4 bases and J 6 bases; bases outside gene matches: 7. CDR3 residues: CASSSSGGADGYTF. The DNA for the CDR3 is TGTGCCAGCAGCTCCTCAGGGGGCGCGGATGGCTACACCTTC. The variable domain in full, completed from reference TRBV7-3 and TRBJ1-2, reads GAGVSQTPSNKVTEKGKYVELRCDPISGHTALYWYRQSLGQGPEFLIYFQGTGAADDSGLPNDRFFAVRPEGSVSTLKIQRTERGDSAVYLCASSSSGGADGYTFGSGTRLTVV.

The J gene is TRBJ2-1, the V gene TRBV5-5, with no clear D. V shed 2 bases and J shed 5 bases, with 8 bases lying between them. CDR3 length: 13 residues. The germline V gene encodes CDR1 SGHKS and CDR2 YYEKEE (reference sequence). The CDR3 loop is CASSFPGHNEQFF. The CDR3 DNA sequence: TGTGCCAGCAGCTTCCCAGGACACAATGAGCAGTTCTTC.

V and J are TRBV3-1 (or the pseudogene TRBV3-2) and TRBJ2-5; 7 positions agree with TRBD2. V shed 4 bases and J 3 bases; nucleotides not matched to a gene: 2. Germline lookup yields CDR1 LGHDT and CDR2 YNNKEL (reference sequence). The CDR3 has 13 residues. The CDR3 DNA follows: TGTGCCAGCAGCCCTAGCGGCGAAGAGACCCAGTACTTC. Translating it yields CASSPSGEETQYF.

The genes are TRBV12-3 or TRBV12-4 and TRBJ2-5; D gene unclear. The ends were cut back, 4 bases at V and 5 bases at J, with 5 bases in the middle. The CDR3 length is 11 residues. CDR3 sequence: CASSSGETQYF. The CDR3 DNA reads TGTGCCAGCAGTTCCGGGGAGACCCAGTACTTC.

The chain uses TRBV4-3 and TRBJ2-1, with 8 nucleotides matching TRBD1. CDR3 length equals 16 residues. V lost 1 base and J lost 1; bases outside the gene matches: 3. Germline V gene sequence: CDR1 LGHNA, CDR2 YSLEER. CDR3 protein: CASSQGRTGSYNEQFF. The CDR3 bases are TGCGCCAGCAGCCAAGGGAGGACAGGGTCCTACAATGAGCAGTTCTTC.

This clone has more than one count but fewer than ten. The chain recombines TRBV30 with TRBJ2-2; no definite D call. The CDR3 covers 13 residues. Germline CDR1 and CDR2: GTSNPN and SVGIG (reference sequence). Between the trimmed V and J ends, which lost 2 bases and 5 bases, there was a span of 9 bases. This CDR3 is CAWSRGPTGELFF. In DNA, the CDR3 is TGTGCCTGGAGTAGAGGCCCAACCGGGGAGCTGTTTTTT.

DNA for the CDR3: TGTGCCAGCTCTTACGGAGGGGATAACACTGAAGCTTTCTTT. Protein product: CASSYGGDNTEAFF. V gene TRBV18 combines with J gene TRBJ1-1; maybe TRBD1 (5 bases). In germline, CDR1 is KGHSH, CDR2 LQKENI. V was trimmed by 6 bases and J by 2 bases, leaving 13 bases between them. This CDR3 has 14 residues.

The rearrangement joins TRBV5-1 to TRBJ2-1; D is possibly TRBD2 (5 bases). Germline V gene data show CDR1 as SGHRS and CDR2 as YFSETQ. Between the trimmed V and J ends, which lost 7 bases and 8 bases, there was a span of 16 bases. The CDR3 has 13 amino acids. The CDR3 nucleotides are TGCGCCAGCGGATCCCCTGGACTGGATGAGCAGTTCTTC. Its translation: CASGSPGLDEQFF.

The chain has TRBV5-1 and TRBJ1-3; 7 nucleotides match TRBD1. The trim removed 3 bases at V and 3 bases at J, leaving 6 bases unmatched. CDR1 is SGHRS, CDR2 YFSETQ, per germline. This CDR3 is built from 15 residues. DNA of the CDR3: TGCGCCAGCAGCTCGACAGGGTCTTTTGGAAACACCATATATTTT. Amino acid sequence: CASSSTGSFGNTIYF.

The CDR3 nucleotides read TGTGCCAGCAGCTTACCCGCGAGGAACACTGAAGCTTTCTTT. Protein sequence: CASSLPARNTEAFF. This chain links TRBV7-9 with TRBJ1-1; D unresolved. Germline CDR1 reads SEHNR; CDR2 reads FQNEAQ (reference sequence). V was pared by 2 bases and J by 1 base, with 8 bases between. CDR3 length: 14 residues.